The next 25 T cell receptor beta chains were all read from a single sample in a study of human T cells and chemical hapten exposure. Described time point: pre-sensitization, week 0. The treatment is: therapeutic diphenylcyclopropenone sensitization with weekly scalp DPC. TCRdb used MiXCR to reprocess the RACE reads, holding one entry per CDR3 protein. The sample includes some 110,000 distinct CDR3 sequences, more than 10% of them seen just once. Specimen: whole blood, collected in connection with sensitization to the hapten diphenylcyclopropenone (DPC). The receptors shown here come from a woman aged 50 to 65 with alopecia areata. Some clones in this sample may be carry-over from other donors' samples.

This clonotype was observed a handful of times. The V gene is TRBV20-1, the J gene TRBJ2-2; D is undetermined. The CDR3 runs to 16 residues. Germline values: CDR1 DFQATT, CDR2 SNEGSKA (reference sequence). V was trimmed by 5 bases and J by 0 bases, leaving 16 bases between them. The chain's CDR3 is CSARYPPGSNTGELFF. In DNA form, the CDR3 reads TGCAGTGCTCGTTATCCTCCGGGTTCGAACACCGGGGAGCTGTTTTTT.

CDR3 nucleotide sequence: TGCAGCGTTGCCGGGACACCAGATACGCAGTATTTT. Its protein is CSVAGTPDTQYF. The chain recombines TRBV29-1 with TRBJ2-3, with D possibly matching TRBD1 (6 bases). V was shortened by 4 bases and J by 4 bases, with 9 bases between the two germline ends. Germline loops: CDR1 SQVTM, CDR2 ANQGSEA. The CDR3 extends over 12 amino acids.

This clonotype was counted between two and nine times. The V call is TRBV27, the J call TRBJ1-1; no clear D. Germline-derived CDR1 and CDR2 are MNHEY and SMNVEV (reference sequence). The CDR3 consists of 14 residues. V was pared by 2 bases and J by 1 base, with 8 bases between. The CDR3 DNA is TGTGCCAGCAGTTTAGTCGGCAGGAACACTGAAGCTTTCTTT. Translation gives CASSLVGRNTEAFF.

This clonotype was seen a handful of times. The gene calls are TRBV7-2 and TRBJ2-7, with D possibly called TRBD1 or TRBD2 (6 bases each). The CDR3 is 19 residues long. CDR1 and CDR2 (germline): SGHTA, FQGNSA. V lost 11 bases, J lost 0 bases, and 32 bases lay in between. CDR3 region: CASPWGAYPSAVLSYEQYF. In DNA form, the CDR3 reads TGTGCCTCCCCGTGGGGGGCTTACCCCTCAGCGGTTCTCTCCTACGAGCAGTACTTC.

V is TRBV12-3 or TRBV12-4 and J is TRBJ1-2, with 7 bases that match TRBD1. This CDR3 contains 16 residues. The J segment lost 4 bases and the V segment lost 4 bases, leaving 12 bases of the junction unmatched. The CDR3 nucleotides are TGTGCCAGCAGTTCCCGCGGGAGGGGGCAGGTCTATGGCTACACCTTC. Translated: CASSSRGRGQVYGYTF.

This chain links TRBV7-9 with TRBJ1-1, with 8 bases aligning to TRBD1. V lost 5 bases, J lost 10 bases, and 9 bases stayed unmatched. CDR3 length: 13 residues. Germline CDR1 SEHNR, CDR2 FQNEAQ (reference sequence). The CDR3 region is CASSRRTGFGAFF. The CDR3 bases are TGTGCCAGCAGCCGGCGGACAGGGTTCGGAGCTTTCTTT.

This sequence joins TRBV6-5 and TRBJ1-1; 9 nucleotides agree with TRBD1. Trimming removed 5 bases from V and 10 bases from J; junction bases left unmatched: 5. The germline CDR1 and CDR2 sequences are MNHEY and SVGAGI. This CDR3 comprises 12 residues. This CDR3 is CASSRGQGRAFF. The CDR3 DNA reads as TGTGCCAGCAGTCGCGGACAGGGGAGAGCTTTCTTT.

A few counts support this clonotype. The chain combines TRBV6-5 with TRBJ2-6; D not certain. The CDR3 loop spans 12 amino acids. Trimming cost V 10 bases and J 1 base, with 5 bases left between them. The V gene's germline CDR1 is MNHEY and CDR2 SVGAGI. The CDR3 DNA follows: TGTGCCACCCGATCTGGGGCCAACGTCCTGACTTTC. This encodes CATRSGANVLTF.

This clonotype has a handful of counts. V is TRBV20-1 and J is TRBJ2-5; D uncertain. The CDR3 loop spans 13 amino acids. CDR1 is DFQATT, CDR2 SNEGSKA, per germline (reference sequence). Trimming removed 5 bases from V and 1 base from J, with 11 bases in between. The CDR3 nucleotides read TGCAGTGCTCCCTGGGTTATCCAAGAGACCCAGTACTTC. Its translation is CSAPWVIQETQYF.

This clonotype has a count of ten or more. The V and J genes are TRBV20-1 and TRBJ2-1, with TRBD1 matching 7 bases. This CDR3 has 19 residues. The V gene end was trimmed by 5 bases and the J gene end by 0 bases; junction bases not matched to a gene: 19. Germline CDR1 is DFQATT and CDR2 is SNEGSKA (reference sequence). The CDR3 protein is CSASLTGIPVGFSYNEQFF. The CDR3 DNA follows: TGCAGTGCTTCGTTGACAGGGATCCCCGTGGGGTTCTCCTACAATGAGCAGTTCTTC.

This clonotype was detected a few times. This chain uses TRBV10-2 with TRBJ2-3; D is ambiguous. V was clipped by 2 bases and J by 0 bases, with 9 bases between them. In germline, CDR1 is WSHSY, CDR2 SAAADI. The length of the CDR3 is 15 residues. The CDR3 DNA follows: TGCGCCAGCAGTGAGCGCTCGACTAGCACAGATACGCAGTATTTT. Protein sequence: CASSERSTSTDTQYF.

Concerning this clonotype itself: A much larger clone lies a single base off, so this may be a read error. The chain uses TRBV5-4 and TRBJ2-3; 8 bases align to TRBD2. In germline, CDR1 is SGHNT, CDR2 YYREEE (reference sequence). J was trimmed by 4 bases and V by 1 base; bases with no gene match: 5. The CDR3 loop spans 15 amino acids. The CDR3 reads CASSLRGGTADTQYF. CDR3 nucleotide sequence: TGTGCCAGCAGCTTGCGCGGGGGGACTGCAGATACGCAGTATTTT.

This clonotype was detected only a few times. This sequence joins TRBV28 and TRBJ2-3; TRBD2 agrees at 11 bases. The V gene end was trimmed by 7 bases and the J gene end by 5 bases; junction bases not matched to a gene: 5. Germline lookup yields CDR1 MDHEN and CDR2 SYDVKM. The length of the CDR3 is 14 residues. The CDR3: CASKSSGGRDTQYF. CDR3 sequence (DNA): TGTGCCAGCAAATCTAGCGGGGGGCGAGATACGCAGTATTTT. Using reference TRBV28 and TRBJ2-3 for the parts outside the CDR3, the full variable domain is DVKVTQSSRYLVKRTGEKVFLECVQDMDHENMFWYRQDPGLGLRLIYFSYDVKMKEKGDIPEGYSVSREKKERFSLILESASTNQTSMYLCASKSSGGRDTQYFGPGTRLTVL.

DNA of the CDR3: TGTGCCAGCAGTGAAGTTGATAGCAATCAGCCCCAGCATTTT. Translated: CASSEVDSNQPQHF. The chain is built from TRBV2 and TRBJ1-5; D is uncertain. V lost 1 base and J lost 0, with 4 bases in between. Germline V lookup: CDR1 SNHLY, CDR2 FYNNEI. The length of the CDR3 is 14 residues.

For this clonotype: A read error is possible here, since a much larger clone lies one base away. The chain links TRBV7-7 to TRBJ2-5, with 10 bases lining up with TRBD2. The CDR3 consists of 15 residues. Germline loops: CDR1 SSHAT, CDR2 FNYEAQ (reference sequence). DNA of the CDR3: TGTGCTGGCAGCTTAGCTAGCGGGGGCCAAGAGACCCAGTACTTC. Protein: CAGSLASGGQETQYF.

As for this clonotype: A junction boundary mismatches the germline segment, possibly from a read error. This chain connects TRBV9 to TRBJ1-6; D is uncertain. This CDR3 comprises 14 residues. Germline V CDR1 and CDR2: SGDLS, YYNGEE. CDR3 in DNA: TGTACCAGCAGCCCTTCGGCCTTTGATTCACCCCTCCACTTT. Translating gives CTSSPSAFDSPLHF.

This chain joins TRBV19 and TRBJ2-3; the D is unclear. The CDR3 length is 11 residues. V was shortened by 8 bases and J by 5 bases, with 8 bases between the two germline ends. Germline CDR1 is LNHDA and CDR2 is SQIVND (reference sequence). The CDR3 reads CASWRGDTQYF. The CDR3 coding sequence is TGTGCCAGTTGGCGCGGAGATACGCAGTATTTT.

In nucleotides, the CDR3 is TGTGCCAGCAGTTTACTCGGTCAGAAGAACACCGGGGAGCTGTTTTTT. The encoded protein is CASSLLGQKNTGELFF. The genes are TRBV28 and TRBJ2-2, with D uncertain. Germline V gene sequence: CDR1 MDHEN, CDR2 SYDVKM. V dropped 2 bases and J dropped 1 base, with 11 bases sitting between them. This CDR3 has 16 amino acids. Full variable domain (missing parts from reference TRBV28 and TRBJ2-2): DVKVTQSSRYLVKRTGEKVFLECVQDMDHENMFWYRQDPGLGLRLIYFSYDVKMKEKGDIPEGYSVSREKKERFSLILESASTNQTSMYLCASSLLGQKNTGELFFGEGSRLTVL.

This chain uses TRBV11-2 with TRBJ1-1; no clear D. Per the germline V gene, CDR1 is SGHAT and CDR2 is FQNNGV. Trimming stripped 6 bases from V and 0 bases from J, with 11 bases between. This CDR3 comprises 14 residues. Here the CDR3 DNA reads TGTGCCAGCAGGGTAGGAAACATGAACACTGAAGCTTTCTTT. It codes for CASRVGNMNTEAFF.

In its sample, this clonotype was seen many times. This chain connects TRBV11-2 to TRBJ2-7; D remains ambiguous. This CDR3 spans 11 amino acids. The V end was cut by 3 bases, the J end by 5 bases, with 5 bases between. Germline V gene lookup returns CDR1 SGHAT and CDR2 FQNNGV. The CDR3 nucleotides are TGTGCCAGCAGCTTTCATCACGAGCAGTACTTC. This codes for CASSFHHEQYF. Full variable domain (rest looked up from reference TRBV11-2 and TRBJ2-7): EAGVAQSPRYKIIEKRQSVAFWCNPISGHATLYWYQQILGQGPKLLIQFQNNGVVDDSQLPKDRFSAERLKGVDSTLKIQPAKLEDSAVYLCASSFHHEQYFGPGTRLTVT.

This clonotype has a handful of counts. The V gene is TRBV5-5, the J gene TRBJ1-1; 10 nucleotides line up with TRBD1. V lost 3 bases, J lost 3 bases, and 11 bases stayed unmatched. The CDR3 totals 17 residues. Germline V gene lookup returns CDR1 SGHKS and CDR2 YYEKEE (reference sequence). The CDR3 reads CASSSLGTGVRYTEAFF. The CDR3 DNA sequence: TGTGCCAGCAGCTCCCTCGGGACAGGGGTAAGGTACACTGAAGCTTTCTTT. Full variable domain (remainder filled in from reference TRBV5-5 and TRBJ1-1): DAGVTQSPTHLIKTRGQQVTLRCSPISGHKSVSWYQQVLGQGPQFIFQYYEKEERGRGNFPDRFSARQFPNYSSELNVNALLLGDSALYLCASSSLGTGVRYTEAFFGQGTRLTVV.

This clonotype was recorded a few times. The chain couples TRBV6-2 or TRBV6-3 to TRBJ1-5; 10 nucleotides agree with TRBD1. Germline V gene sequence: CDR1 MNHEY, CDR2 SVGEGT. With 2 bases clipped from V and 7 bases from J, the junction kept 5 bases outside the gene matches. The CDR3 has 15 amino acids. This CDR3 reads CASSYGTGERQPQHF. The DNA of the CDR3 is TGTGCCAGCAGTTACGGGACAGGGGAGCGGCAGCCCCAGCATTTT.

The sample holds a few counts of this clonotype. The rearrangement links TRBV12-3 or TRBV12-4 to TRBJ2-2, with 9 bases fitting TRBD2. The V and J ends lost 1 base and 5 bases, in that order; junction bases with no gene match: 8. The length of the CDR3 is 17 residues. The CDR3 loop is CASSLGASGMVTGELFF. CDR3 DNA: TGTGCCAGCAGTTTAGGGGCTAGCGGGATGGTTACCGGGGAGCTGTTTTTT.

J is TRBJ1-4 and V is TRBV29-1; 9 nucleotides line up with TRBD1. The CDR3 has 14 residues. V was pared by 7 bases and J by 7 bases, with 10 bases of the junction left unmatched. Germline V CDR1 and CDR2: SQVTM, ANQGSEA. The CDR3 here is CSAQRGQGGEKLFF. The CDR3, as DNA: TGCAGCGCCCAAAGGGGACAGGGTGGTGAAAAACTGTTTTTT.

The V and J genes are TRBV7-2 and TRBJ1-5, with D perhaps matching TRBD1 (6 bases). The CDR3 covers 15 residues. Germline CDR1 SGHTA, CDR2 FQGNSA. Trimming stripped 1 base from V and 7 bases from J, with 14 bases between. In nucleotides, the CDR3 is TGTGCCAGCAGCTTAGTTGGGGGCCTGGGACAGCCCCAGCATTTT. Its translation: CASSLVGGLGQPQHF.